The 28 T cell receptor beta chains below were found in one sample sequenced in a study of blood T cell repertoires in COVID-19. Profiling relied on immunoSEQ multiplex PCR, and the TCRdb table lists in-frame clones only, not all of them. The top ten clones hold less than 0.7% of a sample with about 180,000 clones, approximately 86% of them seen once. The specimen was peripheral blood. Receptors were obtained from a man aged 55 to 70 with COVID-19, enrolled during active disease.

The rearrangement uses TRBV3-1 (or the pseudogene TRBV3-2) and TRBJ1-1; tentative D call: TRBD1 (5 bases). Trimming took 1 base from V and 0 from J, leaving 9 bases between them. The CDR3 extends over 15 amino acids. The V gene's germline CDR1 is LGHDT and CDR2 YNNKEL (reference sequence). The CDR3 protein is CASSQVRTLNTEAFF. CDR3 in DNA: TGTGCCAGCAGCCAAGTACGGACACTGAACACTGAAGCTTTCTTT.

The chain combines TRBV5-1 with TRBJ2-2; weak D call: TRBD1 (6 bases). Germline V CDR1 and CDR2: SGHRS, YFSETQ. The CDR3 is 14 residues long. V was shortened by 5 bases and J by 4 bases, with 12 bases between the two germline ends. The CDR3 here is CASRFRTATGELFF. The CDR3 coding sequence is TGCGCCAGCAGGTTTCGGACAGCCACCGGGGAGCTGTTTTTT.

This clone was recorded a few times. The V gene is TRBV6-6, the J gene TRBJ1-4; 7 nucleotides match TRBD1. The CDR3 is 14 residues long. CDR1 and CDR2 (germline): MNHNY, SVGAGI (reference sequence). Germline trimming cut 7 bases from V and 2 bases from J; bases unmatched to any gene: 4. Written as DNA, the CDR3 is TGTGCCAGCACTGAGGGGGCGACTAATGAAAAACTGTTTTTT. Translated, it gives CASTEGATNEKLFF.

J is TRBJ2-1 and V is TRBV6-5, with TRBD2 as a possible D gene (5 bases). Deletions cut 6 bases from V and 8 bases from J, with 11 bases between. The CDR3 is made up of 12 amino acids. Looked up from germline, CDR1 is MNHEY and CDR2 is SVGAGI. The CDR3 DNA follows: TGTGCCAGCAGCCCCCGTAGCGATGAGCAGTTCTTC. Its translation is CASSPRSDEQFF.

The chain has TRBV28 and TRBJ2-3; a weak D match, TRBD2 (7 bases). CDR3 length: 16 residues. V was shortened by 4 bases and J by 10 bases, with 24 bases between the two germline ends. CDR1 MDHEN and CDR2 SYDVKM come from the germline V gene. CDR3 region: CASSSPEGRVGGPQYF. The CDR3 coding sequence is TGTGCCAGCAGTTCTCCTGAGGGTCGCGTCGGGGGGCCGCAGTATTTT.

The CDR3 is CASSPTGTEAGYTF. The CDR3 bases are TGTGCCAGTAGTCCTACCGGGACAGAGGCTGGCTACACCTTC. This sequence joins TRBV19 and TRBJ1-2, with 7 nucleotides matching TRBD1. V gave up 5 bases and J gave up 7 bases; unmatched junction bases: 10. The CDR3 loop spans 14 amino acids. Germline V gives CDR1 LNHDA, CDR2 SQIVND (reference sequence).

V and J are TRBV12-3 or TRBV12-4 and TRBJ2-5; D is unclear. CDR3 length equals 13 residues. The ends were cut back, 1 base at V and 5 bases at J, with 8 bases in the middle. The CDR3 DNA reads TGTGCCAGCAGTTTAGTTATCCGGGAGACCCAGTACTTC. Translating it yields CASSLVIRETQYF.

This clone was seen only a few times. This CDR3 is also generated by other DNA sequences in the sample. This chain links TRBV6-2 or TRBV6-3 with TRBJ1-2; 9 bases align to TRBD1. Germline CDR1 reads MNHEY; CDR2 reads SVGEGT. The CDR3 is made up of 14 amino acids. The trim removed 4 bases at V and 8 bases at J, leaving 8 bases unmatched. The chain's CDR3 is CASSSPGQGYGYTF. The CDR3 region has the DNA TGTGCCAGCAGTTCTCCGGGACAGGGATACGGCTACACCTTC.

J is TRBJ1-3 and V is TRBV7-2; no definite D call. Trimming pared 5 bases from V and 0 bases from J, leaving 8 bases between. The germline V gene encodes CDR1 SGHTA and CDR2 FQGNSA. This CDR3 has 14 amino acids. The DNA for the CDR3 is TGTGCCAGCAGCCCTCTACCCTCTGGAAACACCATATATTTT. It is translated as CASSPLPSGNTIYF.

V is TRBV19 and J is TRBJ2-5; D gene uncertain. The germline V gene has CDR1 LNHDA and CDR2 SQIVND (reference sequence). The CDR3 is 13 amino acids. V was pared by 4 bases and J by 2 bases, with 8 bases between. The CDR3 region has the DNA TGTGCCAGTAGTAGACTTGAACAAGAGACCCAGTACTTC. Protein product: CASSRLEQETQYF.

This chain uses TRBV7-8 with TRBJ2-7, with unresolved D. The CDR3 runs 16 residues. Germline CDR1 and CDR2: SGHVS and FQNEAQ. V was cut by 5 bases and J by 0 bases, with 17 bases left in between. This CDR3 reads CASSASLGVNSYEQYF. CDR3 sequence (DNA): TGTGCCAGCAGCGCCTCCTTGGGCGTAAACTCCTACGAGCAGTACTTC.

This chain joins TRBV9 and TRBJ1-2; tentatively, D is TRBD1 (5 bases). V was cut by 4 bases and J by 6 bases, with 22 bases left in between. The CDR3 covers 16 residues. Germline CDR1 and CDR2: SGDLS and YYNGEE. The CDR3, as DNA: TGTGCCAGCAGCTCCCGTGGGGGAGGGGAACTTGATGGCTACACCTTC. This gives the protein CASSSRGGGELDGYTF.

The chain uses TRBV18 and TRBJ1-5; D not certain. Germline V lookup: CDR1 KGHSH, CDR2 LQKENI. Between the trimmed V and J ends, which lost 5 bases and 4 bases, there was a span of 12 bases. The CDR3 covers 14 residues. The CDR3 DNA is TGTGCCAGCTCAAACATGGAGAATAATCAGCCCCAGCATTTT. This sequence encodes CASSNMENNQPQHF. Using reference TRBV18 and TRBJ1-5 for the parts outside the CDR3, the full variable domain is NAGVMQNPRHLVRRRGQEARLRCSPMKGHSHVYWYRQLPEEGLKFMVYLQKENIIDESGMPKERFSAEFPKEGPSILRIQQVVRGDSAAYFCASSNMENNQPQHFGDGTRLSIL.

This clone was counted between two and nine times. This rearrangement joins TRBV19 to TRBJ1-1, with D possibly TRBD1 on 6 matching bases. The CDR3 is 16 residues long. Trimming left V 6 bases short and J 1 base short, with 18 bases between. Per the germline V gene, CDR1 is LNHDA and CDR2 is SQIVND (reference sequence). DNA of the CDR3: TGTGCCAGTAGCCTGATGCCAGGGGCGGGGAACACTGAAGCTTTCTTT. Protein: CASSLMPGAGNTEAFF. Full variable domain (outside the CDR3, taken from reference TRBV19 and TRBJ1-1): DGGITQSPKYLFRKEGQNVTLSCEQNLNHDAMYWYRQDPGQGLRLIYYSQIVNDFQKGDIAEGYSVSREKKESFPLTVTSAQKNPTAFYLCASSLMPGAGNTEAFFGQGTRLTVV.

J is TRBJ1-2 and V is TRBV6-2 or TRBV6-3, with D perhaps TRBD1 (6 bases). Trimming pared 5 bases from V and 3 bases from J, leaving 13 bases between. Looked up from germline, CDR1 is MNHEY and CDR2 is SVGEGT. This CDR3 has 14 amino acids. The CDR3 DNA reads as TGTGCCAGCAGTGACACAGGGAATTACTATGGCTACACCTTC. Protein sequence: CASSDTGNYYGYTF.

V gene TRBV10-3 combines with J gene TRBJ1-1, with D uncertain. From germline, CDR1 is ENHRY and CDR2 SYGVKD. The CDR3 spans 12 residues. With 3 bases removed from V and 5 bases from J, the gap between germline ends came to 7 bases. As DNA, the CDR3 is TGTGCCATCAGTGAAGCCGGGACTGAAGCTTTCTTT. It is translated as CAISEAGTEAFF.

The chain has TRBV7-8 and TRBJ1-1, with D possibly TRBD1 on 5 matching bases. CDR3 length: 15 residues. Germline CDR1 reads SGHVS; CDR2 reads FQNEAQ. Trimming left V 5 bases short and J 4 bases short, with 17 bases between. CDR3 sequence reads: CASSPSRREGTEAFF. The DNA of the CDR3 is TGTGCCAGCAGCCCCTCCCGCAGGGAGGGCACTGAAGCTTTCTTT.

CDR3 protein: CASSRILFYEQYF. Written as DNA, the CDR3 is TGTGCCAGCAGTCGTATACTATTCTACGAGCAGTACTTC. V is TRBV27 and J is TRBJ2-7; D gene ambiguous. Per germline, CDR1 MNHEY and CDR2 SMNVEV (reference sequence). V was trimmed by 5 bases and J by 3 bases, leaving 11 bases between them. The CDR3 consists of 13 residues.

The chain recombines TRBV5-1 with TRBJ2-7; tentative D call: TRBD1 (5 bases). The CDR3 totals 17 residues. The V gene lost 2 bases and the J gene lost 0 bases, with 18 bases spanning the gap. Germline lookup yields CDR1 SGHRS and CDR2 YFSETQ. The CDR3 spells CASSLTLGRANSYEQYF. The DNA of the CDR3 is TGCGCCAGCAGCTTAACGTTGGGCAGGGCCAACTCCTACGAGCAGTACTTC.

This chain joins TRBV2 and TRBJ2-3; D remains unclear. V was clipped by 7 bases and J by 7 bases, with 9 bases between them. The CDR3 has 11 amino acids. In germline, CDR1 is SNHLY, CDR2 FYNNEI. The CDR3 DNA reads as TGTGCCAGCAACCCAGGTTATACGCAGTATTTT. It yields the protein CASNPGYTQYF. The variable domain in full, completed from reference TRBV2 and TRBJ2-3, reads EPEVTQTPSHQVTQMGQEVILRCVPISNHLYFYWYRQILGQKVEFLVSFYNNEISEKSEIFDDQFSVERPDGSNFTLKIRSTKLEDSAMYFCASNPGYTQYFGPGTRLTVL.

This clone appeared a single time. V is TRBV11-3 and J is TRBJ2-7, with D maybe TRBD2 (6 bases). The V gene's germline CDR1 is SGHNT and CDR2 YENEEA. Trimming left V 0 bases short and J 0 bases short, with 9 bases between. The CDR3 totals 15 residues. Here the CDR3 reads CASSLDRGSSYEQYF. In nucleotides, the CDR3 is TGTGCCAGCAGCTTAGATCGGGGGAGCTCCTACGAGCAGTACTTC.

In nucleotides, the CDR3 is TGTGCCAGCAGCGTACAGGCAGAACCCTACGAGCAGTACTTC. Protein product: CASSVQAEPYEQYF. The chain joins TRBV9 to TRBJ2-7; D remains unclear. This CDR3 is 14 amino acids long. The germline V gene encodes CDR1 SGDLS and CDR2 YYNGEE. Trimming left V 1 base short and J 2 bases short, with 10 bases between.

CDR3 DNA: TGTGCCAGCACTATACCGAGGGGGTACAATCAGCCCCAGCATTTT. Amino acids: CASTIPRGYNQPQHF. The chain has TRBV5-8 and TRBJ1-5; D is possibly TRBD1 (6 bases). CDR3 size: 15 residues. Germline V gene lookup returns CDR1 SGHTS and CDR2 YDEGEE. Trimming pared 6 bases from V and 3 bases from J, leaving 16 bases between.

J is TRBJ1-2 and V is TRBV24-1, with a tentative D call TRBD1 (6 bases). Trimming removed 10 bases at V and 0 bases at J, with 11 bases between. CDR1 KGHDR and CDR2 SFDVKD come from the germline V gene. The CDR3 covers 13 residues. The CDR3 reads CATRDNTNYGYTF. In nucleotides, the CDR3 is TGTGCCACTCGGGACAATACTAACTATGGCTACACCTTC.

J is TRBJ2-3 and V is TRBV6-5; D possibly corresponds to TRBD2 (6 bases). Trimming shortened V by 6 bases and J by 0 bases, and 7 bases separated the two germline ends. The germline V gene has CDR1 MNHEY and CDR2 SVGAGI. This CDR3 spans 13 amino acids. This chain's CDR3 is CASRRDSTDTQYF. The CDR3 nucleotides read TGTGCCAGCAGGCGGGACAGCACAGATACGCAGTATTTT.

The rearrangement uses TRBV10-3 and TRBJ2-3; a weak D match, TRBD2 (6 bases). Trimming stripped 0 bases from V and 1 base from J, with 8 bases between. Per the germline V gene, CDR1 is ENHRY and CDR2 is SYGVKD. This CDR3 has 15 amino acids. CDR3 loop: CAISESGLGTDTQYF. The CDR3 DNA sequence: TGTGCCATCAGTGAGTCGGGACTGGGCACAGATACGCAGTATTTT.

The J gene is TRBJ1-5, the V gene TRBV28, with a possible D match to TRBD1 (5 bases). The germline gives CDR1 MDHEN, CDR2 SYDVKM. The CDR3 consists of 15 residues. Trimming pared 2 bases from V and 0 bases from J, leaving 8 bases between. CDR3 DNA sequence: TGTGCCAGCAGTTTACAGGGCGTTAGCAATCAGCCCCAGCATTTT. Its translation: CASSLQGVSNQPQHF. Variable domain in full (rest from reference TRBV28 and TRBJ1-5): DVKVTQSSRYLVKRTGEKVFLECVQDMDHENMFWYRQDPGLGLRLIYFSYDVKMKEKGDIPEGYSVSREKKERFSLILESASTNQTSMYLCASSLQGVSNQPQHFGDGTRLSIL.

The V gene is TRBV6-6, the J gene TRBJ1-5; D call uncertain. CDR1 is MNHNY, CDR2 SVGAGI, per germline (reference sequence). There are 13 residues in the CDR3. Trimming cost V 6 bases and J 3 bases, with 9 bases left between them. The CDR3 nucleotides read TGTGCCAGCAGAGAGTCTTTCAATCAGCCCCAGCATTTT. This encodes CASRESFNQPQHF.